The sequence of this T cell receptor beta chain was determined in a study of T cells after yellow fever vaccination. The CDR3 extends over 15 amino acids. The V and J ends lost 4 bases and 10 bases respectively, with 22 bases between them. Per the germline V gene, CDR1 is LGHDT and CDR2 is YNNKEL (reference sequence). In this sample, this clonotype turned up a few times. Its matching antigen is unknown. One entry per CDR3 protein, called by TCRdb with MiXCR from the 5' RACE reads. This table has 610,000 or so distinct CDR3 sequences, 10% to 15% appearing once. General study points: Reappearance after the booster was observed for most primary-vaccination clones (around 95% CD4, almost 90% CD8).

The sequences come from PBMCs, collected on the day of the yellow fever booster vaccination. J is TRBJ1-1 and V is TRBV3-1; weak D call: TRBD1 (6 bases). The origin of this receptor is a man aged 30-40 years who received the YFV17D yellow fever vaccine. CDR3 sequence reads: CASSPGGMRGAVAFF. CDR3 bases: TGTGCCAGCAGCCCGGGTGGGATGAGGGGGGCGGTAGCTTTCTTT.